What follows describes a single T cell receptor (beta chain). This entry comes from a study of T cell responses to AZD1222 COVID-19 vaccine. The germline V gene has CDR1 SGHNT and CDR2 YENEEA. There are 16 residues in the CDR3. V gave up 1 base and J gave up 0 bases, with 12 bases separating them. Libraries were prepared by immunoSEQ multiplex PCR; TCRdb keeps only in-frame clonotypes and omits some of them. This sample has about 150,000 clones; over 90% occur once, and the top ten carry less than 1.6%. This specimen was peripheral blood, taken 28 days after the second AZD1222 dose. The receptor was isolated from an adult who received the AZD1222 COVID-19 vaccine. The chain uses TRBV11-3 and TRBJ1-1, with D possibly being TRBD1 (6 bases). The CDR3 DNA reads as TGTGCCAGCAGCTTAGGTTCGGGACATATGAACACTGAAGCTTTCTTT. Amino acid sequence: CASSLGSGHMNTEAFF.